This T cell receptor (beta chain) appears in the sequencing data of a study of cytomegalovirus exposure and HLA in healthy donors. Use of 60 Vbeta and 13 Jbeta primers characterized the PCR. Repertoires were generated with immunoSEQ multiplex PCR, while TCRdb's copy carries only in-frame clones and drops some. The table shows approximately 150,000 clones, with roughly 88% occurring only once. Specimen: PBMCs. The source of this sequence is a woman aged 40-49 years in good health and CMV-seronegative.

The CDR3 DNA follows: TGTGCCAGCAGTTCACAGGGTTACGAGCAGTACTTC. As protein: CASSSQGYEQYF. The chain combines TRBV6-6 with TRBJ2-7, with D possibly TRBD1 on 6 matching bases. In germline, CDR1 is MNHNY, CDR2 SVGAGI (reference sequence). V lost 4 bases and J lost 4, with 8 bases in between. This CDR3 contains 12 residues.